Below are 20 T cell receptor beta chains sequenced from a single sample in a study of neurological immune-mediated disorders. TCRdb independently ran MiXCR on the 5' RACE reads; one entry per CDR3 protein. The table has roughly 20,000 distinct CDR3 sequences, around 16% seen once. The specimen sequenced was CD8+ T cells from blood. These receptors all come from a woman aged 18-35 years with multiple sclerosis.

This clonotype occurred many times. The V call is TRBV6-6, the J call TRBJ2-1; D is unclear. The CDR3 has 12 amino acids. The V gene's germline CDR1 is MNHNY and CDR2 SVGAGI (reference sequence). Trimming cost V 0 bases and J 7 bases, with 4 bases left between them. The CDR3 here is CASSYSANEQFF. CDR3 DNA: TGTGCCAGCAGTTACTCCGCTAATGAGCAGTTCTTC.

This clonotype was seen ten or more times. DNA of the CDR3: TGTGCCAGCAGTTTCGCAGGGGGCCGGGAGCAGTACGTC. It is translated as CASSFAGGREQYV. The chain links TRBV27 to TRBJ2-7, with 8 nucleotides matching TRBD1. The ends lost 3 bases at V and 7 bases at J; junction bases unmatched: 5. Germline CDR1 reads MNHEY; CDR2 reads SMNVEV (reference sequence). CDR3 length equals 13 residues.

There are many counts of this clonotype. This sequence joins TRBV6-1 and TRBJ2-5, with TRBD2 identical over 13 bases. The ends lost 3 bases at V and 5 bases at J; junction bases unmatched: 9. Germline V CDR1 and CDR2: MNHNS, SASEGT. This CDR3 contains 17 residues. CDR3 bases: TGTGCCAGCAGTGAGTCCTTGCGACTAGCGGGAGGCGAGACCCAGTACTTC. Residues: CASSESLRLAGGETQYF.

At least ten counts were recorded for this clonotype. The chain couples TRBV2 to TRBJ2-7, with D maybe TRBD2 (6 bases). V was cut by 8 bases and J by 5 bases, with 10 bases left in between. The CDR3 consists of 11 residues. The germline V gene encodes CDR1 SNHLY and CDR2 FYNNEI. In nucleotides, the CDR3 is TGTGCCAGCCGGGGACTGGACGAGCAGTACGTC. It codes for CASRGLDEQYV.

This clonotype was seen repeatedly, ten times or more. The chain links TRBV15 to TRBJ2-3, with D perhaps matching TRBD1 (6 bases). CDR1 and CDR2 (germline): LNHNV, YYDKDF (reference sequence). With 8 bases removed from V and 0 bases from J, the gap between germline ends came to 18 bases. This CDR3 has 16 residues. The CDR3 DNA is TGTGCCACCCAAACCAACAGGGCCTCTAGCACAGATACGCAGTATTTT. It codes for CATQTNRASSTDTQYF.

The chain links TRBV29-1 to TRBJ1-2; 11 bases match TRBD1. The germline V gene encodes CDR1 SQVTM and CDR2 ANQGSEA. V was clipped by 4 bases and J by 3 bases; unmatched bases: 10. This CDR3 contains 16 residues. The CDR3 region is CSVAELGQGEDYGYTF. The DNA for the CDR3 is TGCAGCGTTGCCGAACTGGGACAGGGGGAGGACTATGGCTACACCTTC.

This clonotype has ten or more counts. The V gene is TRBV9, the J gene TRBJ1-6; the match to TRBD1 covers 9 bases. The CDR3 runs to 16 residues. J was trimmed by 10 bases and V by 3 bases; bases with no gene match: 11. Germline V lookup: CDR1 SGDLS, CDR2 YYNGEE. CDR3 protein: CASSEETGTGFSPLHF. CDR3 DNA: TGTGCCAGCAGCGAGGAGACCGGGACAGGGTTCTCACCCCTCCACTTT.

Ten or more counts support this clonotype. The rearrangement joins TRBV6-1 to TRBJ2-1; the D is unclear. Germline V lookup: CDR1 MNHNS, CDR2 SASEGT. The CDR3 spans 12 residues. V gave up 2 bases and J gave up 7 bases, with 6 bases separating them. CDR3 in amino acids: CASSEPGNEQFF. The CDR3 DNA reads TGTGCCAGCAGTGAACCCGGTAATGAGCAGTTCTTC.

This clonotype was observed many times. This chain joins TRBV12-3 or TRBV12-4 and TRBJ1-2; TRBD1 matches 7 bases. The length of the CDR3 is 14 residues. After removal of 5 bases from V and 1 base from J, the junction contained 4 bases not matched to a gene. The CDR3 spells CASSDDRVNYGYTF. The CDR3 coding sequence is TGTGCCAGCAGTGACGACAGGGTTAACTATGGCTACACCTTC.

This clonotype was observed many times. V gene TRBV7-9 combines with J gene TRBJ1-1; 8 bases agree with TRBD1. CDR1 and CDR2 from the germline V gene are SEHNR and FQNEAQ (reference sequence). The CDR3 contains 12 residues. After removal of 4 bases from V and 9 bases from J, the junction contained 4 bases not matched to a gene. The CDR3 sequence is CASSSRTGQAFF. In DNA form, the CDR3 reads TGTGCCAGCAGCTCCCGGACAGGGCAAGCTTTCTTT.

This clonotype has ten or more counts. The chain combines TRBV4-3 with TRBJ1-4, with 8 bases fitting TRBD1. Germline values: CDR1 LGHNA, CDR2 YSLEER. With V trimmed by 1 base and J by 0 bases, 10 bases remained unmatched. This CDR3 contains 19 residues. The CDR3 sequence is CASSQVMAGGPSTNEKLFF. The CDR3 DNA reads TGCGCCAGCAGCCAAGTGATGGCAGGGGGCCCTTCAACTAATGAAAAACTGTTTTTT.

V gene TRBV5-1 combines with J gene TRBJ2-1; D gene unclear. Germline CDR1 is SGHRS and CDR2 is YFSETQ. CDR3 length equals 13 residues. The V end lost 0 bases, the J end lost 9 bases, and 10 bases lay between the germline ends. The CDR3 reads CASSLVAASEQFF. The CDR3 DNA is TGCGCCAGCAGCTTGGTGGCAGCGAGTGAGCAGTTCTTC. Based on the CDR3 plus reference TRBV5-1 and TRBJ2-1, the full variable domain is KAGVTQTPRYLIKTRGQQVTLSCSPISGHRSVSWYQQTPGQGLQFLFEYFSETQRNKGNFPGRFSGRQFSNSRSEMNVSTLELGDSALYLCASSLVAASEQFFGPGTRLTVL.

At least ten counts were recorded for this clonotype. CDR3 in DNA: TGTGCCAGCAGCCAGGGCCTTATGTCGTACAATGAGCAGTTCTTC. Encoded protein: CASSQGLMSYNEQFF. The chain employs TRBV3-1 and TRBJ2-1, with D hard to call. CDR3 length equals 15 residues. The germline CDR1 and CDR2 sequences are LGHDT and YNNKEL (reference sequence). Trimming pared 3 bases from V and 4 bases from J, leaving 13 bases between.

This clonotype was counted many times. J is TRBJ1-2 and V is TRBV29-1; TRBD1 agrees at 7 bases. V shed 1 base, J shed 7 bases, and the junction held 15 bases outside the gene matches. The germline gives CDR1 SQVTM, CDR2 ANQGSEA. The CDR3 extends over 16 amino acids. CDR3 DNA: TGCAGCGTTGAAGCGGTTGGAGGGGGCGCCTTCGGTGGCTACACCTTC. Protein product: CSVEAVGGGAFGGYTF.

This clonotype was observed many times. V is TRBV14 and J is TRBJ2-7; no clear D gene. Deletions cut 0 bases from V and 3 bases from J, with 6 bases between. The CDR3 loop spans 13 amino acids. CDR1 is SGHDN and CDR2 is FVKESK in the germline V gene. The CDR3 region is CASSQDVGYEQYF. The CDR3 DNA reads TGTGCCAGCAGCCAAGATGTGGGCTACGAGCAGTACTTC.

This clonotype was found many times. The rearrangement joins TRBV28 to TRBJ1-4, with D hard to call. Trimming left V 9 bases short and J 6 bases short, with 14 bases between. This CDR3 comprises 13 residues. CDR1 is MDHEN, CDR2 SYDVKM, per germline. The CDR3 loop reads CASKGPGDEKLFF. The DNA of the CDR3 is TGTGCCAGTAAGGGCCCAGGAGATGAAAAACTGTTTTTT.

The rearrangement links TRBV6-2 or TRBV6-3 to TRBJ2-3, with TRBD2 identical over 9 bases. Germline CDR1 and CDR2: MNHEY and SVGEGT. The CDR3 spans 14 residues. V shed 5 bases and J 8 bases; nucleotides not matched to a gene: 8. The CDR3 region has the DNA TGTGCCAGCAGTCCGGCGGGGGGGCATTTTACGCAGTATTTT. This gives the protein CASSPAGGHFTQYF.

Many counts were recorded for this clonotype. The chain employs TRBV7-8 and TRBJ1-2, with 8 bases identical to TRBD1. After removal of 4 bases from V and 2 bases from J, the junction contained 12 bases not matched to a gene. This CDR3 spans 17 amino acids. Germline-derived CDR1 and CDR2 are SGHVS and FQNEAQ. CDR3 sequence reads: CASSSGGQGPSNYGYTF. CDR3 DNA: TGTGCCAGCAGCTCAGGCGGACAGGGCCCGTCCAACTATGGCTACACCTTC.

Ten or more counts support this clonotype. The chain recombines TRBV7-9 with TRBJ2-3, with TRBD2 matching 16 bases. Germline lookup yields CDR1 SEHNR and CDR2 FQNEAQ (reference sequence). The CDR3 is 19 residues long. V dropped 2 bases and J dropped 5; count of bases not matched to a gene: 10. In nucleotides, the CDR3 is TGTGCCAGCAGCTTACCGGGACTAGCGGGGGGGCTAATGAAAGATACGCAGTATTTT. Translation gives CASSLPGLAGGLMKDTQYF.

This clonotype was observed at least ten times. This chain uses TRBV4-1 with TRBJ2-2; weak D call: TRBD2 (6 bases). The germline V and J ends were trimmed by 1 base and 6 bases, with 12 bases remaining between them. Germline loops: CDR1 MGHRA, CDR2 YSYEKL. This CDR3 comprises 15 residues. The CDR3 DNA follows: TGCGCCAGCAGCCAAGTGGGGGGTTCGGCCGGGGAGCTGTTTTTT. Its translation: CASSQVGGSAGELFF.